This T cell receptor beta chain was obtained from a study of PD-1 blockade in classical Hodgkin lymphoma. Relapse after autologous stem cell transplantation occurred in every patient, and brentuximab vedotin exposure varied. This clone has a handful of counts. The antigen is not known. Findings and limits, study-wide: The study found complete responders had baseline diversity similar to newly diagnosed patients. The study reported lower baseline TCR diversity in newly diagnosed patients than in healthy donors. With CD4+ cells, TCR diversity rose significantly by C4D1, but not with CD8+ cells. Nivolumab starters within 1 year of ASCT were excluded.

Profiling relied on immunoSEQ multiplex PCR, and the TCRdb table lists in-frame clones only, not all of them. Altogether 60,000 or so clones are present, roughly 90% being singletons, with the ten largest covering 9.7%. V lost 4 bases and J lost 8, with 11 bases in between. CDR3 length: 12 residues. The germline V gene encodes CDR1 MGHDK and CDR2 SYGVNS. The chain employs TRBV25-1 and TRBJ1-2; no definite D call. The receptor comes from a human donor with classical Hodgkin lymphoma. The sequencing used peripheral blood mononuclear cells (PBMCs), collected at baseline. The DNA for the CDR3 is TGTGCCAGCAGTGCCTCGGGCCTAGGCTACACCTTC. Protein: CASSASGLGYTF.